The 9 T cell receptor beta chains below come from one sample, sequenced in a study of T cell repertoires in cytomegalovirus infection. These receptors' antigens are unknown. TCRdb re-called the reads with MiXCR, one entry per CDR3 protein. The sample carries some 940,000 distinct CDR3 sequences, roughly 30% recorded once. This specimen was cultured CD8+ T cells from PBMCs, taken from culture after CMV antigen stimulation. Source of these receptors: a human donor in good health (CMV status not recorded). Some clones in this sample may be carry-over from other donors' samples.

This clonotype was found many times. V is TRBV7-9 and J is TRBJ2-1; 10 bases agree with TRBD1. CDR3 length equals 15 residues. The V segment lost 5 bases and the J segment 9 bases; nucleotides outside the gene matches: 10. Germline V gene data show CDR1 as SEHNR and CDR2 as FQNEAQ (reference sequence). The CDR3 nucleotides are TGTGCCAGCAGCCGACGACAGGGGGCGGATGTTGAGCAGTTCTTC. Amino acids: CASSRRQGADVEQFF.

The chain uses TRBV15 and TRBJ2-7, with D possibly being TRBD1 (5 bases). CDR1 LNHNV and CDR2 YYDKDF come from the germline V gene (reference sequence). This CDR3 has 17 amino acids. Trimming took off 0 bases at V and 7 bases at J, with 22 bases between the two ends. The CDR3 DNA follows: TGTGCCACCAGCAGAGATGGTGGGGCAGCCCCTACCAGGGAGCAGTACGTC. Amino acid sequence: CATSRDGGAAPTREQYV.

This sequence joins TRBV7-8 and TRBJ2-5; possible D gene TRBD2, 7 bases. V was pared by 0 bases and J by 1 base, with 15 bases between. CDR3 length equals 17 residues. CDR1 and CDR2 from the germline V gene are SGHVS and FQNEAQ. CDR3 in DNA: TGTGCCAGCAGCTTAGCCGGGGGGCGTTTTCTCCAAGAGACCCAGTACTTC. It encodes CASSLAGGRFLQETQYF.

The chain recombines TRBV24-1 with TRBJ2-3, with D possibly being TRBD1 (6 bases). The CDR3 is 17 residues long. CDR1 KGHDR and CDR2 SFDVKD come from the germline V gene. Between the trimmed V and J ends, which lost 4 bases and 3 bases, there was a span of 19 bases. The CDR3 is CATSDTPGQRGTDTQYF. The CDR3 region has the DNA TGTGCCACCAGTGACACCCCTGGACAGAGGGGAACAGATACGCAGTATTTT.

This clonotype was counted many times. The chain couples TRBV7-6 to TRBJ2-2; weak D call: TRBD1 (5 bases). Germline CDR1 SGHVS, CDR2 FNYEAQ. V lost 1 base to trimming and J lost 2 bases, with 8 bases between them. The CDR3 covers 15 residues. Here the CDR3 reads CASSLGTYNTGELFF. DNA for the CDR3: TGTGCCAGCAGCTTAGGGACATATAACACCGGGGAGCTGTTTTTT.

This chain links TRBV6-8 with TRBJ1-1; D perhaps matches TRBD1 (5 bases). Germline CDR1 reads MNHGY; CDR2 reads SAAAGT. CDR3 size: 17 residues. V shed 2 bases and J shed 5 bases, with 21 bases lying between them. In DNA form, the CDR3 reads TGTGCCAGCAGTTACCACTCGGTGGGCAGGGCGAGTACTGAAGCTTTCTTT. Translating gives CASSYHSVGRASTEAFF.

V usage is TRBV4-2 and J usage is TRBJ1-3, with D possibly matching TRBD1 (6 bases). V was cut by 4 bases and J by 0 bases, with 19 bases left in between. The germline V gene encodes CDR1 LGHNA and CDR2 YNFKEQ. This CDR3 has 18 amino acids. As DNA, the CDR3 is TGTGCCAGCAGCCCCATTTCGGCGGGACACATCTCTGGAAACACCATATATTTT. The encoded protein is CASSPISAGHISGNTIYF.

The CDR3 sequence is CASSIDQGDTDTQYF. For the CDR3, the DNA is TGTGCCAGTAGTATAGATCAGGGGGACACAGATACGCAGTATTTT. V is TRBV19 and J is TRBJ2-3; 7 positions agree with TRBD1. Germline CDR1 LNHDA, CDR2 SQIVND (reference sequence). The CDR3 consists of 15 residues. V gave up 0 bases and J gave up 2 bases; unmatched junction bases: 2. Together with reference TRBV19 and TRBJ2-3, the CDR3 gives the full variable domain: DGGITQSPKYLFRKEGQNVTLSCEQNLNHDAMYWYRQDPGQGLRLIYYSQIVNDFQKGDIAEGYSVSREKKESFPLTVTSAQKNPTAFYLCASSIDQGDTDTQYFGPGTRLTVL.

The rearrangement links TRBV9 to TRBJ2-5; no firm D call. Trimming took 0 bases from V and 1 from J, leaving 10 bases between them. This CDR3 is 15 amino acids long. The germline V gene has CDR1 SGDLS and CDR2 YYNGEE. The CDR3 DNA follows: TGTGCCAGCAGCGTAGTAGGCAGCTTCCAAGAGACCCAGTACTTC. Its translation is CASSVVGSFQETQYF.